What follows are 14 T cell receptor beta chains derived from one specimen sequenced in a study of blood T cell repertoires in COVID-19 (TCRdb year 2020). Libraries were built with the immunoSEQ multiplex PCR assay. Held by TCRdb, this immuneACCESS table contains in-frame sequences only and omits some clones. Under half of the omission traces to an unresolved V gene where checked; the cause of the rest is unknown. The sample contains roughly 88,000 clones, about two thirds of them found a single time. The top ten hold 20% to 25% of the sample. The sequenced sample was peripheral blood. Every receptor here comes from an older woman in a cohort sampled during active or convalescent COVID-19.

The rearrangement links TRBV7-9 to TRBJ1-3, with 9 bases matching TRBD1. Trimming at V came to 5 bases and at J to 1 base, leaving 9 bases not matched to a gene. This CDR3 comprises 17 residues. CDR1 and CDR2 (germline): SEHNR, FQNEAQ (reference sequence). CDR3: CASSHPDGTGSGNTIYF. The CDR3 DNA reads TGTGCCAGCAGCCATCCGGACGGGACAGGGTCTGGAAACACCATATATTTT.

The CDR3 DNA reads as TGTGCCAGCAGTCCGGGACAGGGTAGGGGAAGGCCCCAGCATTTT. Its translation: CASSPGQGRGRPQHF. V and J are TRBV6-5 and TRBJ1-5; 9 nucleotides align to TRBD1. Germline CDR1 and CDR2: MNHEY and SVGAGI. The CDR3 is made up of 15 amino acids. V shed 5 bases, J shed 9 bases, and the junction held 11 bases outside the gene matches.

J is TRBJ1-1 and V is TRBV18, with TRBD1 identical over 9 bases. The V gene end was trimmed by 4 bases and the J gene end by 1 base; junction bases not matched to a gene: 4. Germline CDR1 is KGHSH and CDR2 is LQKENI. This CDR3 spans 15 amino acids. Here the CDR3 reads CASSLRTGANTEAFF. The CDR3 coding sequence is TGTGCCAGCTCACTCCGGACAGGGGCGAACACTGAAGCTTTCTTT.

This CDR3 is CASSQTPTGDGYTF. The CDR3 nucleotides are TGTGCCAGCAGCCAAACCCCGACAGGGGATGGCTACACCTTC. The chain carries TRBV7-3 and TRBJ1-2; 8 positions match TRBD1. The CDR3 covers 14 residues. Per the germline V gene, CDR1 is SGHTA and CDR2 is FQGTGA. Trimming at V came to 5 bases and at J to 6 bases, leaving 8 bases not matched to a gene.

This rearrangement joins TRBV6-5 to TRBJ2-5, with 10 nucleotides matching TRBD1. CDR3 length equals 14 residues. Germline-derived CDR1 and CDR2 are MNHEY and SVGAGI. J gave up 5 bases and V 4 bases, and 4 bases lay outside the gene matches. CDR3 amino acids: CASSWGQGLETQYF. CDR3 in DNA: TGTGCCAGCAGTTGGGGACAGGGGTTGGAGACCCAGTACTTC.

The CDR3, as DNA: TGTGCCAGCAGTGAATCTAGCGGGGGCTACCTCGAGACCCAGTACTTC. This gives the protein CASSESSGGYLETQYF. J is TRBJ2-5 and V is TRBV2; 10 bases agree with TRBD2. Germline loops: CDR1 SNHLY, CDR2 FYNNEI. This CDR3 comprises 16 residues. The V and J ends lost 2 bases and 5 bases, in that order; junction bases with no gene match: 8.

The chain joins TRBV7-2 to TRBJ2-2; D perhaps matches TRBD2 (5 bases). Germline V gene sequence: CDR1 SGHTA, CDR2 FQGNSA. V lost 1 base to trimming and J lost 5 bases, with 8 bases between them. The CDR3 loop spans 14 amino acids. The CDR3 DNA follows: TGTGCCAGCAGCTTAGTCCGGGAAACCGGGGAGCTGTTTTTT. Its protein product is CASSLVRETGELFF. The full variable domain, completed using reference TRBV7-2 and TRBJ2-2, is GAGVSQSPSNKVTEKGKDVELRCDPISGHTALYWYRQSLGQGLEFLIYFQGNSAPDKSGLPSDRFSAERTGGSVSTLTIQRTQQEDSAVYLCASSLVRETGELFFGEGSRLTVL.

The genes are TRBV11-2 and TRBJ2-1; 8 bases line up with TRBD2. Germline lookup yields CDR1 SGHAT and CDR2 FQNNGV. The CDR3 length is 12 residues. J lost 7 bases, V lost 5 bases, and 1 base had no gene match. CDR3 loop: CASSQRGNEQFF. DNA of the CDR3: TGTGCCAGCAGCCAGCGGGGGAATGAGCAGTTCTTC.

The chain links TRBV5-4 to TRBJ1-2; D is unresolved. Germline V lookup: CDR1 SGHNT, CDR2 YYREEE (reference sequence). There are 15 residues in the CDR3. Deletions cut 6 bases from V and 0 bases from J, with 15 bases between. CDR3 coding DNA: TGTGCCAGCACTGGGCAGGTCGGGGCTAACTATGGCTACACCTTC. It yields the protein CASTGQVGANYGYTF.

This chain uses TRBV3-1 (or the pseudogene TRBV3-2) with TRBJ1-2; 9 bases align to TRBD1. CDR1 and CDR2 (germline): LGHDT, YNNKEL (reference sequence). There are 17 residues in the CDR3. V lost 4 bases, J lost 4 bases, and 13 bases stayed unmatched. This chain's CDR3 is CASSRRTGAGDSYGYTF. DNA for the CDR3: TGTGCCAGCAGCCGGAGGACAGGGGCTGGGGATAGCTATGGCTACACCTTC.

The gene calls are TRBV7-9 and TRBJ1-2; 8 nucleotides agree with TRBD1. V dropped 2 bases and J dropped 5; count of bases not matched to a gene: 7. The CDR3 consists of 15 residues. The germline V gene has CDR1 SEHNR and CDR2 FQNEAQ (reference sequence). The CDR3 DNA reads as TGTGCCAGCAGCTTATCAGGGGGCTTCGGTTATGGCTACACCTTC. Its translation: CASSLSGGFGYGYTF.

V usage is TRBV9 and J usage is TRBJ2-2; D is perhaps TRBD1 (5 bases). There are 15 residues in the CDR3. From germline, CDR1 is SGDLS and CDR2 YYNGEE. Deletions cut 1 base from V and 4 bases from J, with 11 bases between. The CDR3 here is CASSVRGSGTGELFF. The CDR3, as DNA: TGTGCCAGCAGCGTAAGGGGATCGGGCACCGGGGAGCTGTTTTTT.

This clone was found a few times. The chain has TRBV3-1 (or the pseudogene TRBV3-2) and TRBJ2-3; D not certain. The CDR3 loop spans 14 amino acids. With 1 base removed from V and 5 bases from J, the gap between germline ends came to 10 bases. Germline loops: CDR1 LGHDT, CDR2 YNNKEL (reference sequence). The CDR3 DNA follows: TGTGCCAGCAGCCAAGGGGCCCGTCGAGATACGCAGTATTTT. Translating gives CASSQGARRDTQYF.

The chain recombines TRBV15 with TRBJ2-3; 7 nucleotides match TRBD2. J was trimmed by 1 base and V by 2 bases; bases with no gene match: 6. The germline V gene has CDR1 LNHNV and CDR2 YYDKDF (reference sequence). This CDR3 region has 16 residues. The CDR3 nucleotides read TGTGCCACCAGCAGACGCGGGGGTTATGGCACAGATACGCAGTATTTT. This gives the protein CATSRRGGYGTDTQYF.